The 29 T cell receptor beta chains reported below all come from one sample, sequenced in a study of blood T cell repertoires in COVID-19. Assay used: immunoSEQ multiplex PCR; TCRdb lists only in-frame clones, some missing. Of about 170,000 clones listed, 80% to 95% were seen once; the top ten hold roughly 4.5%. Sequencing was done on a sample of peripheral blood. These receptors all stem from a woman in her fifties or sixties with acute or convalescent COVID-19.

About this clone: Sequence at one end of the junction differs from germline and may be a read error. The chain uses TRBV12-3 or TRBV12-4 and TRBJ1-2; 8 bases match TRBD1. This CDR3 is built from 11 residues. Here the CDR3 reads CASSSSGGASF. As DNA, the CDR3 is TGTGCCAGCAGTTCTTCAGGGGGCGCGTCCTTC.

The genes are TRBV2 and TRBJ2-7, with 7 bases aligning to TRBD1. The germline gives CDR1 SNHLY, CDR2 FYNNEI. The CDR3 consists of 13 residues. J lost 3 bases, V lost 4 bases, and 3 bases had no gene match. This CDR3 is CASSGQGGYEQYF. CDR3 coding DNA: TGTGCCAGCAGTGGACAGGGCGGCTACGAGCAGTACTTC. Full variable domain (rest looked up from reference TRBV2 and TRBJ2-7): EPEVTQTPSHQVTQMGQEVILRCVPISNHLYFYWYRQILGQKVEFLVSFYNNEISEKSEIFDDQFSVERPDGSNFTLKIRSTKLEDSAMYFCASSGQGGYEQYFGPGTRLTVT.

This clone was recorded only once. The chain recombines TRBV4-3 with TRBJ1-1, with unresolved D. V lost 1 base to trimming and J lost 5 bases, with 14 bases between them. This CDR3 contains 15 residues. The germline V gene has CDR1 LGHNA and CDR2 YSLEER. CDR3 protein: CASSQVMGRDTEAFF. The DNA for the CDR3 is TGCGCCAGCAGCCAAGTAATGGGGAGGGATACTGAAGCTTTCTTT.

This rearrangement joins TRBV28 to TRBJ1-2; 10 bases fit TRBD1. CDR3 size: 15 residues. From germline, CDR1 is MDHEN and CDR2 SYDVKM. V was clipped by 3 bases and J by 4 bases; unmatched bases: 5. CDR3 in amino acids: CASSLGQGWTYGYTF. The CDR3, as DNA: TGTGCCAGCAGTTTGGGACAGGGGTGGACCTATGGCTACACCTTC.

CDR3 sequence reads: CASSLAGFTSGTYEQYF. The CDR3 DNA is TGTGCCAGCAGTTTGGCAGGGTTCACTAGCGGGACTTACGAGCAGTACTTC. The chain carries TRBV27 and TRBJ2-7; 10 bases fit TRBD2. Losses at the gene ends were 3 bases for V and 4 bases for J; bases not matched to a gene: 12. The CDR3 spans 17 residues. Looked up from germline, CDR1 is MNHEY and CDR2 is SMNVEV (reference sequence).

This chain connects TRBV10-3 to TRBJ2-3; TRBD1 matches at 8 bases. The CDR3 consists of 13 residues. Germline trimming cut 2 bases from V and 5 bases from J; bases unmatched to any gene: 0. Per germline, CDR1 ENHRY and CDR2 SYGVKD. The CDR3 protein is CAISETGGDTQYF. CDR3 DNA: TGTGCCATCAGTGAGACAGGGGGAGATACGCAGTATTTT.

The chain employs TRBV29-1 and TRBJ2-7; 8 bases agree with TRBD2. Trimming cost V 1 base and J 3 bases; bases outside gene matches: 11. This CDR3 is built from 16 residues. Germline V gene sequence: CDR1 SQVTM, CDR2 ANQGSEA. The CDR3 DNA reads as TGCAGCGTTGAAGGGGAGGCGAGGGGACTAGGCTACGAGCAGTACTTC. Translated: CSVEGEARGLGYEQYF.

The CDR3 region is CAWNGGLELAEAFF. CDR3 in DNA: TGTGCCTGGAATGGGGGACTGGAATTGGCTGAAGCTTTCTTT. The V gene is TRBV30, the J gene TRBJ1-1; tentatively, D is TRBD1 (5 bases). V was trimmed by 4 bases and J by 6 bases, leaving 18 bases between them. The germline gives CDR1 GTSNPN, CDR2 SVGIG (reference sequence). The length of the CDR3 is 14 residues.

The V and J genes are TRBV5-6 and TRBJ1-5; no firm D call. The CDR3 runs to 14 residues. The V gene's germline CDR1 is SGHDT and CDR2 YYEEEE. Trimming took off 1 base at V and 4 bases at J, with 9 bases between the two ends. The CDR3 DNA follows: TGTGCCAGCAGCTTGAGGCAGACAAATCAGCCCCAGCATTTT. Amino acids: CASSLRQTNQPQHF.

This clone was picked up a small number of times. V and J are TRBV2 and TRBJ2-7; 7 positions match TRBD2. Germline CDR1 SNHLY, CDR2 FYNNEI. V dropped 1 base and J dropped 2; count of bases not matched to a gene: 2. There are 14 residues in the CDR3. The CDR3 sequence is CASSEGGSPYEQYF. For the CDR3, the DNA is TGTGCCAGCAGTGAAGGCGGGAGTCCCTACGAGCAGTACTTC. The full variable domain, rest sourced from reference TRBV2 and TRBJ2-7, is EPEVTQTPSHQVTQMGQEVILRCVPISNHLYFYWYRQILGQKVEFLVSFYNNEISEKSEIFDDQFSVERPDGSNFTLKIRSTKLEDSAMYFCASSEGGSPYEQYFGPGTRLTVT.

This rearrangement joins TRBV3-1 (or the pseudogene TRBV3-2) to TRBJ1-5, with 8 bases matching TRBD1. This CDR3 contains 16 residues. V gave up 3 bases and J gave up 6 bases; unmatched junction bases: 10. The germline gives CDR1 LGHDT, CDR2 YNNKEL (reference sequence). The DNA for the CDR3 is TGTGCCAGCAGCCAGGAAATACAGGGGGGCAGTCAGCCCCAGCATTTT. Amino acids: CASSQEIQGGSQPQHF.

This rearrangement joins TRBV5-8 to TRBJ2-2, with D tentatively TRBD1 (6 bases). Trimming took 0 bases from V and 1 from J, leaving 7 bases between them. This CDR3 region has 15 residues. Germline loops: CDR1 SGHTS, CDR2 YDEGEE. CDR3 in amino acids: CASSLVRGNTGELFF. The CDR3 region has the DNA TGTGCCAGCAGCTTGGTCAGGGGGAACACCGGGGAGCTGTTTTTT.

The chain uses TRBV5-8 and TRBJ2-1, with 15 bases that match TRBD2. The CDR3 is 15 amino acids. Per the germline V gene, CDR1 is SGHTS and CDR2 is YDEGEE. Trimming cost V 3 bases and J 10 bases; bases outside gene matches: 5. The CDR3 bases are TGTGCCAGCAGCTCCGGGACTAGCGGGGGGCAGGAGCAGTTCTTC. Translation gives CASSSGTSGGQEQFF.

This chain joins TRBV30 and TRBJ1-5, with a weak D call TRBD1 (6 bases). The ends were cut back, 2 bases at V and 11 bases at J, with 16 bases in the middle. In germline, CDR1 is GTSNPN, CDR2 SVGIG (reference sequence). This CDR3 region has 13 residues. The CDR3 sequence: CAWSQLTGKAQHF. The CDR3, as DNA: TGTGCCTGGAGTCAACTAACAGGGAAAGCCCAGCATTTT.

Only a few counts were recorded for this clone. The V call is TRBV28, the J call TRBJ1-1; 9 bases line up with TRBD1. CDR1 and CDR2 (germline): MDHEN, SYDVKM. This CDR3 has 13 amino acids. The junction had 4 bases not matched to a gene; V was cut back by 6 bases and J by 5 bases. CDR3 amino acids: CASRGQGTTEAFF. CDR3 in DNA: TGTGCCAGCAGGGGACAGGGCACGACTGAAGCTTTCTTT. The variable domain in full, with the rest retrieved from reference TRBV28 and TRBJ1-1, is DVKVTQSSRYLVKRTGEKVFLECVQDMDHENMFWYRQDPGLGLRLIYFSYDVKMKEKGDIPEGYSVSREKKERFSLILESASTNQTSMYLCASRGQGTTEAFFGQGTRLTVV.

The rearrangement links TRBV6-1 to TRBJ1-4, with D hard to call. There are 13 residues in the CDR3. Trimming took 5 bases from V and 6 from J, leaving 10 bases between them. Germline CDR1 is MNHNS and CDR2 is SASEGT. The CDR3 region is CASSYPGDEKLFF. CDR3 in DNA: TGTGCCAGCAGTTATCCCGGGGATGAAAAACTGTTTTTT.

The V gene is TRBV27, the J gene TRBJ2-5, with D possibly being TRBD2 (6 bases). Germline V gene sequence: CDR1 MNHEY, CDR2 SMNVEV (reference sequence). With 6 bases removed from V and 5 bases from J, the gap between germline ends came to 22 bases. CDR3 length: 16 residues. The CDR3 loop is CASRPHPWGVAETQYF. In nucleotides, the CDR3 is TGTGCCAGCAGACCGCACCCCTGGGGGGTCGCTGAGACCCAGTACTTC.

The chain uses TRBV9 and TRBJ2-1; weak D call: TRBD2 (7 bases). Trimming removed 4 bases at V and 10 bases at J, with 21 bases between. Germline-derived CDR1 and CDR2 are SGDLS and YYNGEE. The CDR3 extends over 15 amino acids. The CDR3, as DNA: TGTGCCAGCAGCTACTCGGGGGCTAGCGGAAGCGAGCAGTTCTTC. Translation: CASSYSGASGSEQFF.

This clone was detected once. The J gene is TRBJ2-5, the V gene TRBV11-2; tentative D call: TRBD2 (5 bases). CDR1 is SGHAT and CDR2 is FQNNGV in the germline V gene. The CDR3 totals 16 residues. Trimming removed 5 bases from V and 1 base from J, with 17 bases in between. The CDR3 DNA reads as TGTGCCAGCAGCATGGGGAGCACCCGTTCCCAAGAGACCCAGTACTTC. Translated: CASSMGSTRSQETQYF. The variable domain in full, completed from reference TRBV11-2 and TRBJ2-5, reads EAGVAQSPRYKIIEKRQSVAFWCNPISGHATLYWYQQILGQGPKLLIQFQNNGVVDDSQLPKDRFSAERLKGVDSTLKIQPAKLEDSAVYLCASSMGSTRSQETQYFGPGTRLLVL.

CDR3 bases: TGTGCCAGCAGTCAAAGCGGGGGACTACCTTATGGCTACACCTTC. This codes for CASSQSGGLPYGYTF. V gene TRBV7-3 combines with J gene TRBJ1-2; D perhaps matches TRBD1 (5 bases). Germline CDR1 and CDR2: SGHTA and FQGTGA. Between the trimmed V and J ends, which lost 6 bases and 5 bases, there was a span of 19 bases. The CDR3 loop spans 15 amino acids.

The rearrangement uses TRBV12-5 and TRBJ1-2; 10 bases are shared with TRBD1. The CDR3 consists of 18 residues. V trimming: 4 bases; J trimming: 8 bases; junction bases outside the gene matches: 19. Germline lookup yields CDR1 LGHNT and CDR2 FRNRAP. CDR3 amino acids: CASGSAPFPRDRGNGYTF. The CDR3 coding sequence is TGTGCTAGTGGTTCCGCTCCATTCCCCCGGGACAGGGGAAACGGCTACACCTTC.

This chain links TRBV5-1 with TRBJ1-4; 12 bases align to TRBD1. This CDR3 contains 17 residues. The germline V gene encodes CDR1 SGHRS and CDR2 YFSETQ. V shed 2 bases and J 2 bases; nucleotides not matched to a gene: 4. The CDR3 sequence is CASSLGTGGRTNEKLFF. CDR3 DNA: TGCGCCAGCAGCTTAGGGACAGGGGGCCGCACTAATGAAAAACTGTTTTTT.

The chain employs TRBV4-2 and TRBJ2-1, with 8 bases fitting TRBD2. Unmatched junction bases numbered 14, after V lost 1 base and J lost 15 bases. The CDR3 consists of 15 residues. Germline V gene sequence: CDR1 LGHNA, CDR2 YNFKEQ. In DNA form, the CDR3 reads TGTGCCAGCAGCCAAGGTAAAGCGGGGGACCCCCTCCCGTTCTTC. It yields the protein CASSQGKAGDPLPFF.

This clone was counted a single time. V usage is TRBV20-1 and J usage is TRBJ1-1; D unresolved. Germline CDR1 DFQATT, CDR2 SNEGSKA (reference sequence). Deletions cut 3 bases from V and 5 bases from J, with 10 bases between. CDR3 length: 12 residues. DNA of the CDR3: TGCAGTGCTAGTACCCCGAGGACTGAAGCTTTCTTT. Translated, it gives CSASTPRTEAFF.

The rearrangement uses TRBV19 and TRBJ2-2; D is uncertain. Germline CDR1 LNHDA, CDR2 SQIVND (reference sequence). Trimming removed 8 bases at V and 1 base at J, with 17 bases between. The CDR3 runs 16 residues. The CDR3 region is CASSAPKRRNTGELFF. Here the CDR3 DNA reads TGTGCCAGTTCCGCCCCCAAGAGGAGGAACACCGGGGAGCTGTTTTTT.

This chain connects TRBV7-2 to TRBJ2-2; unclear D gene. V shed 1 base and J shed 6 bases, with 6 bases lying between them. Germline lookup yields CDR1 SGHTA and CDR2 FQGNSA. There are 13 residues in the CDR3. CDR3 amino acids: CASSLGAAGELFF. CDR3 sequence (DNA): TGTGCCAGCAGCTTAGGGGCCGCCGGGGAGCTGTTTTTT.

This sequence joins TRBV9 and TRBJ1-1; D is undetermined. The germline CDR1 and CDR2 sequences are SGDLS and YYNGEE. The CDR3 sequence is 13 residues long. Between the trimmed V and J ends, which lost 1 base and 3 bases, there was a span of 7 bases. The CDR3 DNA is TGTGCCAGCAGCGTAATTCCGGACACTGAAGCTTTCTTT. Translating it yields CASSVIPDTEAFF.

V is TRBV28 and J is TRBJ1-5; 12 bases map to TRBD1. Germline V CDR1 and CDR2: MDHEN, SYDVKM. J lost 7 bases, V lost 7 bases, and 5 bases had no gene match. The length of the CDR3 is 14 residues. CDR3 sequence reads: CASITGTGGQPQHF. The CDR3 bases are TGTGCCAGCATCACCGGGACAGGGGGCCAGCCCCAGCATTTT.

The chain links TRBV7-2 to TRBJ1-6; 9 bases agree with TRBD1. This CDR3 has 15 residues. J was trimmed by 10 bases and V by 4 bases; bases with no gene match: 8. Germline V gene data show CDR1 as SGHTA and CDR2 as FQGNSA. This CDR3 is CASSSGTGSRSPLHF. The CDR3 nucleotides are TGTGCCAGCAGCTCCGGGACAGGGAGTCGATCACCCCTCCACTTT.